The present TCR beta chain was sequenced within a study of beta chain features in type 1 diabetes. Across the whole study: The study examined around 98,000,000 sorted cells across all samples.

As every portion of the isolated RNA was reverse transcribed, the sequencing read expressed TCRB transcripts. Measured with immunoSEQ multiplex PCR; TCRdb has only the in-frame clones, and not every one. Of 200,000 to 250,000 clones listed, around 13% were seen once; the top ten hold approximately 0.018%. Staining for CD45RO/CCR7/CD25/CD127/CD95/CD27 allowed sorting of CD4+ naive, central memory, regulatory and stem cell-like memory cells. This clone was recorded once. As yet, its antigen is unknown. General observations from the study: Shortening that was moderate but significant affected the TCRB CDR3s of Type 1 diabetes patients in all four CD4+ subsets. Whether HLA type influences TCRB rearrangement remained unresolved here. Patients showed naive, central memory and Treg TCRB repertoires that appeared more similar than those of healthy donors.

Looked up from germline, CDR1 is SGHDT and CDR2 is YYEEEE. Trimming stripped 4 bases from V and 0 bases from J, with 8 bases between. This CDR3 contains 14 residues. Sequences were obtained from naive CD4+ T cells from blood. The sequence was obtained from a man under 40 with type 1 diabetes. V gene TRBV5-6 combines with J gene TRBJ1-3; D is unclear. The DNA for the CDR3 is TGTGCCAGCAGCCGGTTAAACTCTGGAAACACCATATATTTT. This translates into CASSRLNSGNTIYF.